This TCR beta chain comes out of a study of T-cell memory formation after mild COVID-19. TCRdb called the 5' RACE reads again in MiXCR, with one record for every CDR3 protein. Here the sample spans around 300,000 distinct CDR3 sequences, approximately 12% being singletons. This clonotype was detected a few times. Antigen specificity is unknown. Points from the study as a whole: Chiefly within CM and EM were the contracting CD4+ clones; CD8+ ones were within EMRA.

This CDR3 spans 14 amino acids. Per the germline V gene, CDR1 is SQVTM and CDR2 is ANQGSEA. The germline V and J ends were trimmed by 7 bases and 0 bases, with 13 bases remaining between them. Sequencing was done on a sample of PBMCs or a T cell subset sorted from them (not recorded which). V and J are TRBV29-1 and TRBJ1-3; D gene uncertain. The receptor was derived from a young man who had mild COVID-19 (a few samples of this study predate the infection). Cell type and time point are not known. In nucleotides, the CDR3 is TGCAGCGCAAGCGAGGTTTCCTCTGGAAACACCATATATTTT. It codes for CSASEVSSGNTIYF.